Listed here are 21 T cell receptor beta chains from one sample, sequenced in a study of T cell responses to AZD1222 COVID-19 vaccine. Profiled with immunoSEQ multiplex PCR; TCRdb holds only in-frame clones, not every one. In the table there are roughly 140,000 clones, around 94% of which are singletons. The sequences come from peripheral blood, collected after recovery from COVID-19. The source is an adult who had recovered from COVID-19.

This chain joins TRBV3-1 (or the pseudogene TRBV3-2) and TRBJ2-5, with 9 bases lining up with TRBD1. The CDR3 totals 15 residues. V was pared by 2 bases and J by 5 bases, with 6 bases of the junction left unmatched. Germline V CDR1 and CDR2: LGHDT, YNNKEL (reference sequence). CDR3: CASSQHGTGMETQYF. DNA for the CDR3: TGTGCCAGCAGCCAACATGGGACAGGGATGGAGACCCAGTACTTC.

The V gene is TRBV28, the J gene TRBJ1-2; D not resolved. The CDR3 is made up of 14 amino acids. Germline values: CDR1 MDHEN, CDR2 SYDVKM. V lost 10 bases to trimming and J lost 2 bases, with 17 bases between them. DNA of the CDR3: TGTGCCAACCGGTTGCAGGCTTTAAACTATGGCTACACCTTC. Its protein is CANRLQALNYGYTF.

V is TRBV2 and J is TRBJ1-3; 11 positions agree with TRBD1. J was trimmed by 2 bases and V by 6 bases; bases with no gene match: 3. CDR1 is SNHLY, CDR2 FYNNEI, per germline. The CDR3 totals 15 residues. DNA for the CDR3: TGTGCCAGCAGCGGACAGGGGGCGCCTGGAAACACCATATATTTT. This codes for CASSGQGAPGNTIYF. The variable domain in full, with the rest retrieved from reference TRBV2 and TRBJ1-3, is EPEVTQTPSHQVTQMGQEVILRCVPISNHLYFYWYRQILGQKVEFLVSFYNNEISEKSEIFDDQFSVERPDGSNFTLKIRSTKLEDSAMYFCASSGQGAPGNTIYFGEGSWLTVV.

CDR3 in DNA: TGTGCCAGCTCACCACTACTAGCGGGAGTAAATGAGCAGTTCTTC. Translating gives CASSPLLAGVNEQFF. The chain uses TRBV18 and TRBJ2-1, with 11 bases identical to TRBD2. Germline assignment: CDR1 KGHSH and CDR2 LQKENI. Germline trimming cut 1 base from V and 7 bases from J; bases unmatched to any gene: 3. There are 15 residues in the CDR3. Full variable domain (rest looked up from reference TRBV18 and TRBJ2-1): NAGVMQNPRHLVRRRGQEARLRCSPMKGHSHVYWYRQLPEEGLKFMVYLQKENIIDESGMPKERFSAEFPKEGPSILRIQQVVRGDSAAYFCASSPLLAGVNEQFFGPGTRLTVL.

The chain joins TRBV6-6 to TRBJ1-1; D might be TRBD1 (5 bases). Germline V gives CDR1 MNHNY, CDR2 SVGAGI (reference sequence). With 11 bases removed from V and 4 bases from J, the gap between germline ends came to 17 bases. This CDR3 is 13 amino acids long. For the CDR3, the DNA is TGTGCCGGAGGCGGCCCCAGGGTCACTGAAGCTTTCTTT. Protein sequence: CAGGGPRVTEAFF.

The chain links TRBV9 to TRBJ1-5; weak D call: TRBD1 (5 bases). The CDR3 is 15 residues long. The germline V and J ends were trimmed by 5 bases and 0 bases, with 12 bases remaining between them. The germline V gene has CDR1 SGDLS and CDR2 YYNGEE. The CDR3, as DNA: TGTGCCAGCAGTGCGGGGGTAAATAGCAATCAGCCCCAGCATTTT. Translated: CASSAGVNSNQPQHF.

The chain links TRBV9 to TRBJ1-2; weak D call: TRBD1 (5 bases). V gave up 0 bases and J gave up 0 bases, with 9 bases separating them. The length of the CDR3 is 15 residues. Germline-derived CDR1 and CDR2 are SGDLS and YYNGEE. The CDR3 DNA reads as TGTGCCAGCAGCGTAGTAGACAGCGCTAACTATGGCTACACCTTC. Encoded protein: CASSVVDSANYGYTF. The full variable domain, with the rest looked up from reference TRBV9 and TRBJ1-2, is DSGVTQTPKHLITATGQRVTLRCSPRSGDLSVYWYQQSLDQGLQFLIQYYNGEERAKGNILERFSAQQFPDLHSELNLSSLELGDSALYFCASSVVDSANYGYTFGSGTRLTVV.

The V gene is TRBV3-1 (or the pseudogene TRBV3-2), the J gene TRBJ2-5; D gene ambiguous. Trimming cost V 0 bases and J 0 bases, with 5 bases left between them. The CDR3 covers 14 residues. Germline V gene lookup returns CDR1 LGHDT and CDR2 YNNKEL (reference sequence). The CDR3 protein is CASSQDWNQETQYF. CDR3 coding DNA: TGTGCCAGCAGCCAAGATTGGAACCAAGAGACCCAGTACTTC.

Here the CDR3 reads CASSLGEANIQYF. The DNA for the CDR3 is TGTGCCAGTAGCCTCGGAGAGGCAAACATTCAGTACTTC. The chain has TRBV19 and TRBJ2-4; D remains ambiguous. The germline V gene encodes CDR1 LNHDA and CDR2 SQIVND (reference sequence). V lost 6 bases, J lost 6 bases, and 12 bases lay in between. The CDR3 runs to 13 residues.

The J gene is TRBJ1-3, the V gene TRBV9, with D possibly matching TRBD1 (6 bases). This CDR3 is 15 amino acids long. Germline CDR1 reads SGDLS; CDR2 reads YYNGEE. V lost 1 base, J lost 2 bases, and 10 bases lay in between. CDR3 DNA sequence: TGTGCCAGCAGCGTACAGGGGTCCGCTGGAAACACCATATATTTT. Translating gives CASSVQGSAGNTIYF.

The chain uses TRBV5-6 and TRBJ2-2; D might be TRBD1 (6 bases). Trimming took 0 bases from V and 1 from J, leaving 7 bases between them. The CDR3 loop spans 15 amino acids. CDR1 is SGHDT and CDR2 is YYEEEE in the germline V gene. DNA of the CDR3: TGTGCCAGCAGCTTGGTGACAGGGAACACCGGGGAGCTGTTTTTT. Translated: CASSLVTGNTGELFF.

V is TRBV5-1 and J is TRBJ2-1; 9 bases align to TRBD2. CDR1 SGHRS and CDR2 YFSETQ come from the germline V gene. This CDR3 has 15 residues. The ends lost 1 base at V and 5 bases at J; junction bases unmatched: 4. The CDR3 DNA reads TGCGCCAGCAGCTTGCATCTAGCGGGGCACAATGAGCAGTTCTTC. Translated: CASSLHLAGHNEQFF.

The chain uses TRBV9 and TRBJ2-2; D might be TRBD2 (6 bases). Germline CDR1 SGDLS, CDR2 YYNGEE. V was trimmed by 0 bases and J by 4 bases, leaving 13 bases between them. This CDR3 spans 16 amino acids. CDR3 coding DNA: TGTGCCAGCAGCGTAGGAGGCCGGGAGAGCACCGGGGAGCTGTTTTTT. It yields the protein CASSVGGRESTGELFF.

This chain joins TRBV7-9 and TRBJ1-3; 7 nucleotides align to TRBD1. The junction had 13 bases not matched to a gene; V was cut back by 5 bases and J by 0 bases. The CDR3 length is 18 residues. Germline-derived CDR1 and CDR2 are SEHNR and FQNEAQ (reference sequence). Here the CDR3 DNA reads TGTGCCAGCAGCCTACCGACAGGGTGGGATTTCTCTGGAAACACCATATATTTT. Translated, it gives CASSLPTGWDFSGNTIYF. Looking up the rest from reference TRBV7-9 and TRBJ1-3 gives the full variable domain: DTGVSQNPRHKITKRGQNVTFRCDPISEHNRLYWYRQTLGQGPEFLTYFQNEAQLEKSRLLSDRFSAERPKGSFSTLEIQRTEQGDSAMYLCASSLPTGWDFSGNTIYFGEGSWLTVV.

The chain uses TRBV11-3 and TRBJ1-1; maybe TRBD1 (5 bases). Germline V gene data show CDR1 as SGHNT and CDR2 as YENEEA. The CDR3 sequence is 13 residues long. V was cut by 5 bases and J by 4 bases, with 11 bases left in between. This chain's CDR3 is CASSPRGGTEAFF. As DNA, the CDR3 is TGTGCCAGCAGCCCCCGGGGGGGCACTGAAGCTTTCTTT.

About this clone itself: The junction and the germline gene differ at one end; a read error may be behind it. The chain couples TRBV11-3 to TRBJ1-3; D might be TRBD1 (6 bases). This CDR3 contains 16 residues. CDR1 is SGHNT, CDR2 YENEEA, per germline. CDR3 residues: CASSSGRGTSGNTIYF. CDR3 DNA sequence: TGTGCCAGCAGCTCCGGGAGGGGGACATCTGGGAACACCATATATTTT.

The chain has TRBV21-1 and TRBJ2-2; the table's D call, TRBD1, has no DNA check behind it. TRBV21-1 has pseudogene status. This CDR3 is 17 amino acids long. CDR3 bases: TGTGCCAGCAGCAAAACCCTCGGGACAGGGGTCACCGGGGAGCTGTTTTTT. Amino acids: CASSKTLGTGVTGELFF.

This chain uses TRBV6-5 with TRBJ2-7; D tentatively fits TRBD1 or TRBD2 (7 bases each). Germline loops: CDR1 MNHEY, CDR2 SVGAGI. The V end was cut by 7 bases, the J end by 4 bases, with 17 bases between. This CDR3 is built from 14 residues. CDR3 coding DNA: TGTGCCAGCACCGCGGGGGAGGGGGCATACGAGCAGTACTTC. As protein: CASTAGEGAYEQYF.

CDR3 nucleotide sequence: TGCAGTGTTAAAGTGAACACTGAAGCTTTCTTT. Residues: CSVKVNTEAFF. The genes are TRBV20-1 and TRBJ1-1; the D is unclear. The CDR3 sequence is 11 residues long. V lost 7 bases and J lost 0, with 6 bases in between. The germline V gene encodes CDR1 DFQATT and CDR2 SNEGSKA (reference sequence).

The CDR3: CASSYALDYYNEQFF. The CDR3 coding sequence is TGTGCCAGCAGTTACGCCCTGGACTACTACAATGAGCAGTTCTTC. The chain combines TRBV6-2 or TRBV6-3 with TRBJ2-1; perhaps TRBD2 as D (6 bases). This CDR3 is built from 15 residues. Germline V gives CDR1 MNHEY, CDR2 SVGEGT. V was cut by 2 bases and J by 3 bases, with 11 bases left in between.

The CDR3 region is CASSLPQGARETQYF. CDR3 DNA: TGTGCCAGCAGTTTACCTCAGGGGGCAAGGGAGACCCAGTACTTC. The chain carries TRBV28 and TRBJ2-5; 8 bases map to TRBD1. Germline V CDR1 and CDR2: MDHEN, SYDVKM. The ends lost 2 bases at V and 5 bases at J; junction bases unmatched: 7. The CDR3 sequence is 15 residues long.